This T cell receptor beta chain appears in the sequencing data of a study of T-cell memory formation after mild COVID-19. About the study: For the most part, TCR clusters were specific to one donor.

Findings and caveats of the study: From day 15 to 85, contracting clones were balanced between CD4 and CD8, whereas later expanders leaned toward CD4+. Chiefly within CM and EM were the contracting CD4+ clones; CD8+ ones were within EMRA.

TCRdb reprocessed the 5' RACE reads via MiXCR and lists one record per CDR3 protein. The table has some 100,000 distinct CDR3 sequences, roughly 10% seen once. This clonotype was found a few times. No antigen is known for it. The material sequenced was PBMCs or a T cell subset sorted from them (not recorded which). This receptor was identified in a man aged 18 to 29 who had mild COVID-19 (a few samples of this study predate the infection). Cell type and time point are not known.

The CDR3 is CASSLSRGGTNEQFF. The CDR3 region has the DNA TGTGCCAGCAGTTTAAGCAGGGGCGGGACGAATGAGCAGTTCTTC. The chain uses TRBV27 and TRBJ2-1, with D perhaps matching TRBD1 or TRBD2 (6 bases each). Germline V gene data show CDR1 as MNHEY and CDR2 as SMNVEV (reference sequence). V lost 2 bases and J 7 bases, leaving 15 bases between the germline ends. The CDR3 is made up of 15 amino acids.